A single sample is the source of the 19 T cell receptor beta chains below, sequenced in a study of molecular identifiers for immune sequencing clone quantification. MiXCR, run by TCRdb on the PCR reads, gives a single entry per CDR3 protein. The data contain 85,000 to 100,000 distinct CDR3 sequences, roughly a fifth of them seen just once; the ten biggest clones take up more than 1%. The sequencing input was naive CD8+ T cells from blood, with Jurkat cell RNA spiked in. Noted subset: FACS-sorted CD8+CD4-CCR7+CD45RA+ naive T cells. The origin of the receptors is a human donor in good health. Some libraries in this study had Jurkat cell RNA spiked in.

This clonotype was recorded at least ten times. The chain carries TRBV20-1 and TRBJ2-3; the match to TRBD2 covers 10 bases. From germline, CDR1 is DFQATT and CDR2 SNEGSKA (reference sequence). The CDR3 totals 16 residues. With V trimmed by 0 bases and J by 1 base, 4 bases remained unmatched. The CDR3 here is CSARDRLAGGTDTQYF. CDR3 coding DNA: TGCAGTGCTAGAGATCGGCTAGCGGGGGGCACAGATACGCAGTATTTT.

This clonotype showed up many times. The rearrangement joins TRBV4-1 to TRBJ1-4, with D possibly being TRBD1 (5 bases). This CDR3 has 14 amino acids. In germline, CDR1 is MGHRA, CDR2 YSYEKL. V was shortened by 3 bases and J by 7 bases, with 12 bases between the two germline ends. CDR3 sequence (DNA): TGCGCCAGCAGCCAGACCCCCGGGGGTGAAAAACTGTTTTTT. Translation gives CASSQTPGGEKLFF.

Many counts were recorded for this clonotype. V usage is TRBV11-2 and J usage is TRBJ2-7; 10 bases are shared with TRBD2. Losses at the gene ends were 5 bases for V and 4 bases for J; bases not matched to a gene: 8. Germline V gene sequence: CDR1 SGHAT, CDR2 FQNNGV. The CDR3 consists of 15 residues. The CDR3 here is CASSPIRAGGYEQYF. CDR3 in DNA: TGTGCCAGCAGCCCTATTCGAGCGGGGGGGTACGAGCAGTACTTC.

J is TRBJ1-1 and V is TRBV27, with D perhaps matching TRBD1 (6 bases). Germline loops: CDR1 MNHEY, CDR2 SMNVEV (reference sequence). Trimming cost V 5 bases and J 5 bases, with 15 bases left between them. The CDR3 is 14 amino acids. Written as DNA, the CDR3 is TGTGCCAGCAGTCACCAACAGGGAAGGACTGAAGCTTTCTTT. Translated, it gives CASSHQQGRTEAFF.

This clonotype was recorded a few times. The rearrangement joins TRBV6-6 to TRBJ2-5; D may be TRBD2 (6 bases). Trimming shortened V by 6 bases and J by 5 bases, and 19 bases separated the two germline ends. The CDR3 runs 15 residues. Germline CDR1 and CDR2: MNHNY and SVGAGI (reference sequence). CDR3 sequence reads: CASSQSGREAETQYF. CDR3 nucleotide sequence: TGTGCCAGCAGCCAATCGGGGCGGGAAGCGGAGACCCAGTACTTC.

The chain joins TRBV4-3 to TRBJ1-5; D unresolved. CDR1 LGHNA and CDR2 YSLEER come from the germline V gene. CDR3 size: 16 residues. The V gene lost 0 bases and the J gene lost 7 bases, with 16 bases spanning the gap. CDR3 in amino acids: CASSQDRRPMGQPQHF. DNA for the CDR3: TGCGCCAGCAGCCAAGATCGTCGCCCAATGGGCCAGCCCCAGCATTTT.

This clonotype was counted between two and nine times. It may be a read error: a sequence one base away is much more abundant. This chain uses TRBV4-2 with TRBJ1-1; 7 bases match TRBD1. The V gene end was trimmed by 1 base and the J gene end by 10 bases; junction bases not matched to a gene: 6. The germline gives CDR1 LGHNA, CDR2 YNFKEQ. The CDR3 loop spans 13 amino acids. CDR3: CASSQVKGAGAFF. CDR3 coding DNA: TGTGCCAGCAGCCAAGTTAAGGGGGCGGGAGCTTTCTTT.

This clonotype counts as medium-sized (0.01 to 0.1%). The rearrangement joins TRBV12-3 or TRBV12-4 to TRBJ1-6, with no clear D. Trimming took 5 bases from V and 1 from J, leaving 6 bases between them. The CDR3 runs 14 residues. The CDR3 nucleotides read TGTGCCAGCAGTACCGATTCCTATAATTCACCCCTCCACTTT. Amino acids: CASSTDSYNSPLHF.

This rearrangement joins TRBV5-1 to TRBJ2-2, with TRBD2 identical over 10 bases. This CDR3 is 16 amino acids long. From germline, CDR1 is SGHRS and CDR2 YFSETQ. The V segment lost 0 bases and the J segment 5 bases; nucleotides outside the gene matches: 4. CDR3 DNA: TGCGCCAGCAGCTTGGCCCTAGCGGGAGAGACCGGGGAGCTGTTTTTT. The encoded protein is CASSLALAGETGELFF.

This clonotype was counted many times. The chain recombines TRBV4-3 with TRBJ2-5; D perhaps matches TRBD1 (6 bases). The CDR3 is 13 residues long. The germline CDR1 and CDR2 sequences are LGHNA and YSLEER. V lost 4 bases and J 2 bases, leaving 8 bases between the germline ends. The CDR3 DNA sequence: TGCGCCAGCAGCCTGGACAGTCAAGAGACCCAGTACTTC. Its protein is CASSLDSQETQYF.

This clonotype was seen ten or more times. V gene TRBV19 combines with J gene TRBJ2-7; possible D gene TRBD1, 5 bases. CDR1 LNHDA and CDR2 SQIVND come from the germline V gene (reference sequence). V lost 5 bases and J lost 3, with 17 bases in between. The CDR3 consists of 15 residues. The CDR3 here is CASSDDRKSFYEQYF. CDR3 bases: TGTGCCAGTAGTGATGACAGAAAAAGTTTCTACGAGCAGTACTTC.

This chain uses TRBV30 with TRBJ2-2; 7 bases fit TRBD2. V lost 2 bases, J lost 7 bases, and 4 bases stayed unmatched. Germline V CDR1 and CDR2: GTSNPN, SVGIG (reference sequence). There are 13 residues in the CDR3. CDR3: CAWSSGGIGELFF. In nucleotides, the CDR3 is TGTGCCTGGAGTTCGGGGGGTATCGGGGAGCTGTTTTTT.

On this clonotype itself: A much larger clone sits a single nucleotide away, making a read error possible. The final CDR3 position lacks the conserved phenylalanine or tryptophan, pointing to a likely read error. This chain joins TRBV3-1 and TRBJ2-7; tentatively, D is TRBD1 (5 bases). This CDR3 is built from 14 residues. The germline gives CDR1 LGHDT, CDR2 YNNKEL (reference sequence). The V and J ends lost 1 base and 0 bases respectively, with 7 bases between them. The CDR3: CASSQVGDSYEQYL. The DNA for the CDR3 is TGTGCCAGCAGCCAAGTAGGGGACTCCTACGAGCAGTACCTC.

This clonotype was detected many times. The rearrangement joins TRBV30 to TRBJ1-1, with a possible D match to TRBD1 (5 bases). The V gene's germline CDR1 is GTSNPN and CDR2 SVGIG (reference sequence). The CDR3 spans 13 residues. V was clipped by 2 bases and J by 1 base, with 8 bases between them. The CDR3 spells CAWSITGNTEAFF. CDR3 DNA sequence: TGTGCCTGGAGTATAACAGGGAACACTGAAGCTTTCTTT.

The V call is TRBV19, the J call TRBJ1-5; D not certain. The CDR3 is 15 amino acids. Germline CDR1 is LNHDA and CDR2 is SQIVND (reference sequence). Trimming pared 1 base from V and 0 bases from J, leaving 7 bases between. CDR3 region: CASSIVAYSNQPQHF. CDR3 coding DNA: TGTGCCAGTAGTATAGTAGCGTATAGCAATCAGCCCCAGCATTTT.

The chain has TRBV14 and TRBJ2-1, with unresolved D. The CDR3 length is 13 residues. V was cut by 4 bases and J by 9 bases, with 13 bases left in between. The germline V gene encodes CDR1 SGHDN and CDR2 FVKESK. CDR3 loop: CASSLDPTTEQFF. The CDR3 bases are TGTGCCAGCAGCCTCGACCCGACCACTGAGCAGTTCTTC.

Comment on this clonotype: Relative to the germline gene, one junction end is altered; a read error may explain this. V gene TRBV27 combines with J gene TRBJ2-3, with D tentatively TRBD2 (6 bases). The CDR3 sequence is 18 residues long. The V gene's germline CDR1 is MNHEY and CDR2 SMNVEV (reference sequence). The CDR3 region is CACSLVSPEGTSTDTQYF. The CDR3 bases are TGTGCCTGCAGTTTAGTCTCCCCGGAGGGGACTAGCACAGATACGCAGTATTTT.

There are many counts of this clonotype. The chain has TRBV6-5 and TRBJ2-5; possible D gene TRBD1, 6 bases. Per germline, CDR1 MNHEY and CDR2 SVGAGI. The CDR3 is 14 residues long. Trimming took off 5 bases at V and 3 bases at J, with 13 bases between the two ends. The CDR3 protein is CASSPTGGEETQYF. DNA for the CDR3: TGTGCCAGCAGTCCGACAGGAGGAGAAGAGACCCAGTACTTC.

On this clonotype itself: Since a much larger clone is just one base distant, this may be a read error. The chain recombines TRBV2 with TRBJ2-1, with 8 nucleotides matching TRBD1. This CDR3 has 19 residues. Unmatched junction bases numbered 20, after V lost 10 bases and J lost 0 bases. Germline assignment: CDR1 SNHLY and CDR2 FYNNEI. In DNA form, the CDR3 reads TGTGCCACGGTACGACGGCAGGGGGCCGAAGACAGCTCCTACAATGAGCAGTTCTTC. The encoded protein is CATVRRQGAEDSSYNEQFF.